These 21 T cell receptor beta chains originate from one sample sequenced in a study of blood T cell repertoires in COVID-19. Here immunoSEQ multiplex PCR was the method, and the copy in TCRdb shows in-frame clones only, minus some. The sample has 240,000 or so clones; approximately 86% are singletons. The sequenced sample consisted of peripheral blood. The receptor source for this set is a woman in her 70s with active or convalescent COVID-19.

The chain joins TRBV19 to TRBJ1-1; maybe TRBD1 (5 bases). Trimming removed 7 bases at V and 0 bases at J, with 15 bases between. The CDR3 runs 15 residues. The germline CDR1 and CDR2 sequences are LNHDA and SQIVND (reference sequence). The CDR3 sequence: CASTMGQALNTEAFF. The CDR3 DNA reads TGTGCCAGTACCATGGGGCAGGCCTTGAACACTGAAGCTTTCTTT.

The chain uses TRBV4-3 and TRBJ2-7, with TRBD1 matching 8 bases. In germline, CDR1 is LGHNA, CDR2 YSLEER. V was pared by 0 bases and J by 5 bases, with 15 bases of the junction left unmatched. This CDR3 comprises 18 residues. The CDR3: CASSQERFAGQAPNEQYF. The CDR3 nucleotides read TGCGCCAGCAGCCAAGAAAGGTTTGCGGGACAGGCGCCCAACGAGCAGTACTTC.

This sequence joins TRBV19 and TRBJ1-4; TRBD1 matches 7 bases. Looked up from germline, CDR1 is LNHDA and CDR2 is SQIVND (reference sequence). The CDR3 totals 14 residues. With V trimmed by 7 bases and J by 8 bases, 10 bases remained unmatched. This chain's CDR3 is CASKPRTGAEKLFF. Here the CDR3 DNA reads TGTGCCAGTAAACCCCGGACAGGTGCAGAAAAACTGTTTTTT.

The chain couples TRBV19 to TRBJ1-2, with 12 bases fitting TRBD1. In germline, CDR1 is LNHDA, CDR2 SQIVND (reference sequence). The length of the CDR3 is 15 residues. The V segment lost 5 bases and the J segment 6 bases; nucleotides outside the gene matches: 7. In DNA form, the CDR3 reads TGTGCCAGTAGTCTTCCGGGACAGGGGGCGGATGGCTACACCTTC. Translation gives CASSLPGQGADGYTF.

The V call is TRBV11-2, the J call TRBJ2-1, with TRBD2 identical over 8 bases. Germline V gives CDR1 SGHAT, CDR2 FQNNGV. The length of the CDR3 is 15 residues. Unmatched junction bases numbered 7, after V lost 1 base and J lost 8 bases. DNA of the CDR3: TGTGCCAGCAGCTTAGCGCGGGGGGACCAGGATGAGCAGTTCTTC. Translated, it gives CASSLARGDQDEQFF.

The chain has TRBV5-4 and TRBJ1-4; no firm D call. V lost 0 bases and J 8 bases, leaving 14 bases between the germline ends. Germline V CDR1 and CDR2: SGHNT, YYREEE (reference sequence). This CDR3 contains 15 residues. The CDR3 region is CASSLGTSSREKLFF. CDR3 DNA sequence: TGTGCCAGCAGCTTGGGCACCTCGTCTAGAGAAAAACTGTTTTTT.

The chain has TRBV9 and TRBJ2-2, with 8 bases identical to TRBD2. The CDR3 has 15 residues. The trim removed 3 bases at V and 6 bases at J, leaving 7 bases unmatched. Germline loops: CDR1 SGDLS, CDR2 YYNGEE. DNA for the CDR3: TGTGCCAGCAGCGGACGGGGGGGCCTCCCCGGGGAGCTGTTTTTT. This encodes CASSGRGGLPGELFF.

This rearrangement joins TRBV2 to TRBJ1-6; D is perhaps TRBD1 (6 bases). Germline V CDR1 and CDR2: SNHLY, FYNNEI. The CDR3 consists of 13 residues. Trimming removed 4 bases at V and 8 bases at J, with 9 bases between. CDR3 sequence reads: CASSVRGHSPLHF. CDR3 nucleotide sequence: TGTGCCAGCAGTGTCAGGGGCCATTCACCCCTCCACTTT.

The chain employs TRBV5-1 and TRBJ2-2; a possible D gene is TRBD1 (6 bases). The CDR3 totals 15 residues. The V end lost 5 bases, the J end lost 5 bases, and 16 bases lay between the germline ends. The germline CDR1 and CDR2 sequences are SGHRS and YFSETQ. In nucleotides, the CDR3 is TGCGCCAGCAGTTCCCTATCCAGGGGTACCGGGGAGCTGTTTTTT. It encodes CASSSLSRGTGELFF.

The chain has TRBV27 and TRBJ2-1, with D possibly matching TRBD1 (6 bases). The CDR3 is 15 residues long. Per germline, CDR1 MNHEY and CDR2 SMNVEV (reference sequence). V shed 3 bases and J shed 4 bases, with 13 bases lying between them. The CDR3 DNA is TGTGCCAGCAGTTTGACGACAGGCGCTTACAATGAGCAGTTCTTC. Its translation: CASSLTTGAYNEQFF.

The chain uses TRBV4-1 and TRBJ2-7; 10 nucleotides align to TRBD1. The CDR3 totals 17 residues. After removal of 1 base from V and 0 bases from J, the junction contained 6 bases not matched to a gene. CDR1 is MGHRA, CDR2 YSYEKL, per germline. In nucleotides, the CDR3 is TGCGCCAGCAGCCAAGGGACAGGGGGGATCAACTCCTACGAGCAGTACTTC. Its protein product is CASSQGTGGINSYEQYF.

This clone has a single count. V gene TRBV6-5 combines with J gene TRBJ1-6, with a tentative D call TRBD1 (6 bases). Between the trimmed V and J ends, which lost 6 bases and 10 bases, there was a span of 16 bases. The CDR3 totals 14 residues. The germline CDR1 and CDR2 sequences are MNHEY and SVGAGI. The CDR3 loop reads CASSPGEGWSPLHF. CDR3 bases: TGTGCCAGCAGCCCAGGGGAGGGTTGGTCACCCCTCCACTTT.

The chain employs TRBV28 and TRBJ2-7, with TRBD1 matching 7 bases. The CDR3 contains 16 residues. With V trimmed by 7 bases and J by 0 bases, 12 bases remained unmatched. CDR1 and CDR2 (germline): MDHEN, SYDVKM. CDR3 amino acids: CASTKPGTARSYEQYF. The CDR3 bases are TGTGCCAGCACTAAGCCCGGGACAGCCCGCTCCTACGAGCAGTACTTC.

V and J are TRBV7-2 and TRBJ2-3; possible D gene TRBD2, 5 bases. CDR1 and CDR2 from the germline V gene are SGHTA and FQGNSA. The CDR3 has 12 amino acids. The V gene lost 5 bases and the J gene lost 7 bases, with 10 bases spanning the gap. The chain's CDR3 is CASSPGEYTQYF. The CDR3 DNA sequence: TGTGCCAGCAGCCCCGGGGAATATACGCAGTATTTT.

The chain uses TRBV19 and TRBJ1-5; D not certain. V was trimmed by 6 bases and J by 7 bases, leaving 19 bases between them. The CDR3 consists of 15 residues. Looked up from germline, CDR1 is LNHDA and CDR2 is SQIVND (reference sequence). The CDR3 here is CASRTRERFLQPQHF. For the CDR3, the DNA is TGTGCCAGTAGGACGAGGGAGCGATTCCTACAGCCCCAGCATTTT.

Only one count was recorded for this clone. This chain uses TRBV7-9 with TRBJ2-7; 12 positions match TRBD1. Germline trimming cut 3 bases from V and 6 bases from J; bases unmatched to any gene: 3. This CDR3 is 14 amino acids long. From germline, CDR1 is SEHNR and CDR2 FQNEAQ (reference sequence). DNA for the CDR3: TGTGCCAGCAGCTTGGGACAGGGGGCGAGCGAGCAGTACTTC. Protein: CASSLGQGASEQYF.

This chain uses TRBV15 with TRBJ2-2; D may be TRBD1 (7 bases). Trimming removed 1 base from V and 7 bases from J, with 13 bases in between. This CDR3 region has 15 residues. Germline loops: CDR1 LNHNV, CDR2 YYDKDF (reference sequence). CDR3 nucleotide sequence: TGTGCCACCAGCAGAGTCAGGGGGGTAGGCGGGGAGCTGTTTTTT. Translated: CATSRVRGVGGELFF.

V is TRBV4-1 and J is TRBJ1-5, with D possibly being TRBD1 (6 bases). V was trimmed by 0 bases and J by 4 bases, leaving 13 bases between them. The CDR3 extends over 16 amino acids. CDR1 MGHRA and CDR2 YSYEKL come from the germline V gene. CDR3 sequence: CASSQDNRERNQPQHF. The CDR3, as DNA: TGCGCCAGCAGCCAAGATAACAGGGAGAGAAATCAGCCCCAGCATTTT.

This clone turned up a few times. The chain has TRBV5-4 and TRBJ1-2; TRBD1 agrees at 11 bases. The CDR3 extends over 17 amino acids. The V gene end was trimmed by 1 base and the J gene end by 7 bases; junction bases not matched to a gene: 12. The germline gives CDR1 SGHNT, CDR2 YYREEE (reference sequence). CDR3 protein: CASSLPGTGGEIGGYTF. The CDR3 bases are TGTGCCAGCAGCTTGCCAGGGACAGGGGGGGAGATTGGTGGCTACACCTTC.

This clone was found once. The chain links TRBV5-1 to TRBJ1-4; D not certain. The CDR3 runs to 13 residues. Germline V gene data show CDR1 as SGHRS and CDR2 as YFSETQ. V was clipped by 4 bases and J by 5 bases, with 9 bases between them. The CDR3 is CASSIQLNEKLFF. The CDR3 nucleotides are TGCGCCAGCAGCATACAGCTAAATGAAAAACTGTTTTTT.

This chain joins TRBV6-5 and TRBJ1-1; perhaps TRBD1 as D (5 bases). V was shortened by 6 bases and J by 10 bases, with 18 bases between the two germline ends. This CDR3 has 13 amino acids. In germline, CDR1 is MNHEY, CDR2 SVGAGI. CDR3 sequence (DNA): TGTGCCAGCAGCCTGGGGCCAGGGCCCGCAGCTTTCTTT. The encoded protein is CASSLGPGPAAFF.